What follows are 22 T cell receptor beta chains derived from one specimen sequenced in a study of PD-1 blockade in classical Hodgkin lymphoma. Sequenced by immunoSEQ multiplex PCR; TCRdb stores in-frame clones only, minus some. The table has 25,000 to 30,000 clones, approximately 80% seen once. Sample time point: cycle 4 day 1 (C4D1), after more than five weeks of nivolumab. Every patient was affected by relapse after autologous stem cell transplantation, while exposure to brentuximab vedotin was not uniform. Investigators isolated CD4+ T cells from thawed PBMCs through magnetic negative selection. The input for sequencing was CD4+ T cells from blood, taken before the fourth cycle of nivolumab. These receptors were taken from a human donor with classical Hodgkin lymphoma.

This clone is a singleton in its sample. The CDR3 spells CASSPRLILQGNTGELFF. CDR3 DNA: TGTGCCAGCTCACCACGTTTAATACTACAGGGGAACACCGGGGAGCTGTTTTTT. The chain joins TRBV18 to TRBJ2-2; tentatively, D is TRBD1 (6 bases). This CDR3 region has 18 residues. V was trimmed by 1 base and J by 1 base, leaving 16 bases between them. Germline V gene sequence: CDR1 KGHSH, CDR2 LQKENI.

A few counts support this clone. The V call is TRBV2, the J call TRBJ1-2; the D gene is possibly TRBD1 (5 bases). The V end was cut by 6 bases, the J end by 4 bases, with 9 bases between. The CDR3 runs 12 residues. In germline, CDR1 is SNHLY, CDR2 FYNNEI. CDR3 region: CASRPDSYGYTF. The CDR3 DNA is TGTGCCAGCAGACCCGACAGCTATGGCTACACCTTC. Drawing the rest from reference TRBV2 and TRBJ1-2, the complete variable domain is EPEVTQTPSHQVTQMGQEVILRCVPISNHLYFYWYRQILGQKVEFLVSFYNNEISEKSEIFDDQFSVERPDGSNFTLKIRSTKLEDSAMYFCASRPDSYGYTFGSGTRLTVV.

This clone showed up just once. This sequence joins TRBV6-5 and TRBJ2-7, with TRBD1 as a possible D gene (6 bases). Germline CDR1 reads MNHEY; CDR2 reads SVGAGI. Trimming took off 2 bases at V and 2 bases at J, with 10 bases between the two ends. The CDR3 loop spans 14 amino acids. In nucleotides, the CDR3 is TGTGCCAGCAGTTACACCGGACAGACCTACGAGCAGTACTTC. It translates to CASSYTGQTYEQYF.

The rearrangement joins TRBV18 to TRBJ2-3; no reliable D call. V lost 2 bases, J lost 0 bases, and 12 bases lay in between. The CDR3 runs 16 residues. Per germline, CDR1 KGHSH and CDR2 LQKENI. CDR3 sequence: CASSPKTASSTDTQYF. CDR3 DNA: TGTGCCAGCTCACCAAAAACAGCCTCTAGCACAGATACGCAGTATTTT.

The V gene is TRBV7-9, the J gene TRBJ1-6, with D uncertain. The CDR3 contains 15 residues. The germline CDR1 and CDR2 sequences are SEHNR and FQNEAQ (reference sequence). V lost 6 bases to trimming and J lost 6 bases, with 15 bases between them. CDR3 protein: CASSPWEDPNSPLHF. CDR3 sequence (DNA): TGTGCCAGCAGTCCCTGGGAGGACCCTAATTCACCCCTCCACTTT. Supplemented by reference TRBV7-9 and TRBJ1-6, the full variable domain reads DTGVSQNPRHKITKRGQNVTFRCDPISEHNRLYWYRQTLGQGPEFLTYFQNEAQLEKSRLLSDRFSAERPKGSFSTLEIQRTEQGDSAMYLCASSPWEDPNSPLHFGNGTRLTVT.

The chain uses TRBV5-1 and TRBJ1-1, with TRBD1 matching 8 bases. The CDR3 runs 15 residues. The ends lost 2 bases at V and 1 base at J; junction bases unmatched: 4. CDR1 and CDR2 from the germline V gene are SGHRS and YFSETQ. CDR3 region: CASSFLQGANTEAFF. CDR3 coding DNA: TGCGCCAGCAGCTTCCTGCAGGGGGCGAACACTGAAGCTTTCTTT.

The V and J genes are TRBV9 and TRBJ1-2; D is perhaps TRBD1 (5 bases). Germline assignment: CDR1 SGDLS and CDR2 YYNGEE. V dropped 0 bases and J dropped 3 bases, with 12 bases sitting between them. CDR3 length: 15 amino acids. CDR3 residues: CASSVDPGLDYGYTF. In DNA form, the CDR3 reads TGTGCCAGCAGCGTAGACCCGGGGCTGGACTATGGCTACACCTTC. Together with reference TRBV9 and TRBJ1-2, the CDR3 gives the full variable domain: DSGVTQTPKHLITATGQRVTLRCSPRSGDLSVYWYQQSLDQGLQFLIQYYNGEERAKGNILERFSAQQFPDLHSELNLSSLELGDSALYFCASSVDPGLDYGYTFGSGTRLTVV.

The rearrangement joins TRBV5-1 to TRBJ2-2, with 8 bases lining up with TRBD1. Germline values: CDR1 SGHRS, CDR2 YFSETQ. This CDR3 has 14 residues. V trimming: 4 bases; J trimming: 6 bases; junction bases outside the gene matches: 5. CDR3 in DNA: TGCGCCAGCAGCATCCACAGGGGGGCCGGGGAGCTGTTTTTT. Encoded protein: CASSIHRGAGELFF.

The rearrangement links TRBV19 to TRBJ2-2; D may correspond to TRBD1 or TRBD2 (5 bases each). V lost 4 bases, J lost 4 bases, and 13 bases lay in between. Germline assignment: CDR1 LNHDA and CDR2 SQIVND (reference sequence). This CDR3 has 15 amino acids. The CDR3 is CASSTGPGPTGELFF. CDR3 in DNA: TGTGCCAGTAGTACGGGTCCGGGACCCACCGGGGAGCTGTTTTTT.

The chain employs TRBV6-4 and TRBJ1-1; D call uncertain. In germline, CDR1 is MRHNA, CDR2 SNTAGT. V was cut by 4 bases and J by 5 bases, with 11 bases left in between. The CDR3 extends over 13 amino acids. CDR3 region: CASSVLTGTEAFF. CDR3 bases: TGTGCCAGCAGTGTTTTAACGGGGACTGAAGCTTTCTTT.

In nucleotides, the CDR3 is TGCGCCAGCAGCCTCCAGGGTACTAATGAAAAACTGTTTTTT. Translated, it gives CASSLQGTNEKLFF. V usage is TRBV5-1 and J usage is TRBJ1-4; D is possibly TRBD1 (5 bases). Germline V gives CDR1 SGHRS, CDR2 YFSETQ. The V and J ends lost 4 bases and 2 bases respectively, with 9 bases between them. This CDR3 comprises 14 residues. The full variable domain, rest sourced from reference TRBV5-1 and TRBJ1-4, is KAGVTQTPRYLIKTRGQQVTLSCSPISGHRSVSWYQQTPGQGLQFLFEYFSETQRNKGNFPGRFSGRQFSNSRSEMNVSTLELGDSALYLCASSLQGTNEKLFFGSGTQLSVL.

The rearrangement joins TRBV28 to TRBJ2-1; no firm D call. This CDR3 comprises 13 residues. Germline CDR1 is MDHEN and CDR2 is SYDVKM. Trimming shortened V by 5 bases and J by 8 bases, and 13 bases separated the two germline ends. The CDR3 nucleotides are TGTGCCAGCAGTCCCGCAGGTGGTGATGAGCAGTTCTTC. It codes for CASSPAGGDEQFF.

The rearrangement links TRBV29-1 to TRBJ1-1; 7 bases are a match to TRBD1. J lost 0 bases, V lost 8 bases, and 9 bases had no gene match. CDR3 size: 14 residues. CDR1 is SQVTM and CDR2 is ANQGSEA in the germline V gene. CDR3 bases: TGCAGCTATCCGGGACAGATCATGAACACTGAAGCTTTCTTT. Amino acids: CSYPGQIMNTEAFF.

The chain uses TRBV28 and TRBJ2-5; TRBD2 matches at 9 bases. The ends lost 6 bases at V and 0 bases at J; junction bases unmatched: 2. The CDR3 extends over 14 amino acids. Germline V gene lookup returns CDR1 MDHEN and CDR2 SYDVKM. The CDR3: CASRIAGDQETQYF. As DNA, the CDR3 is TGTGCCAGCAGGATAGCGGGGGACCAAGAGACCCAGTACTTC.

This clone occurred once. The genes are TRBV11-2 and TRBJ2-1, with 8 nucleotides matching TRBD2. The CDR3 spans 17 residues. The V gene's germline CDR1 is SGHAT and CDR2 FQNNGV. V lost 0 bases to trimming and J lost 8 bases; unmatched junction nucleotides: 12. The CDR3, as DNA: TGTGCCAGCAGCTTAGATAGTAGAGGCGGGGGGTTCGATGAGCAGTTCTTC. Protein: CASSLDSRGGGFDEQFF.

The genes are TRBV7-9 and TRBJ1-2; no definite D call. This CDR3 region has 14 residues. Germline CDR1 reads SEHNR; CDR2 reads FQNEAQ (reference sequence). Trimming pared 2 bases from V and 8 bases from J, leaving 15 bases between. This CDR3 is CASSLTNNKGGYTF. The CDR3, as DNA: TGTGCCAGCAGCTTAACCAACAACAAGGGAGGCTACACCTTC.

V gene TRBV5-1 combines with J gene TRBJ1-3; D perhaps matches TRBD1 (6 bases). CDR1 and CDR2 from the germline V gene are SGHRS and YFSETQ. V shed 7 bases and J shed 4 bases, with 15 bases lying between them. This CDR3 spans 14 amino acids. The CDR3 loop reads CASQEQGKGNTIYF. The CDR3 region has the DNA TGCGCCAGCCAAGAACAGGGAAAAGGAAACACCATATATTTT.

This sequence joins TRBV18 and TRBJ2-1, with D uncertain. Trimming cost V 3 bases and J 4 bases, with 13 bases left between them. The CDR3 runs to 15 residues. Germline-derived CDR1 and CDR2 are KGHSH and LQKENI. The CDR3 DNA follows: TGTGCCAGCTCACCGTTAAAGCCCGAGTACAATGAGCAGTTCTTC. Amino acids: CASSPLKPEYNEQFF. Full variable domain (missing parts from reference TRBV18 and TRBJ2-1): NAGVMQNPRHLVRRRGQEARLRCSPMKGHSHVYWYRQLPEEGLKFMVYLQKENIIDESGMPKERFSAEFPKEGPSILRIQQVVRGDSAAYFCASSPLKPEYNEQFFGPGTRLTVL.

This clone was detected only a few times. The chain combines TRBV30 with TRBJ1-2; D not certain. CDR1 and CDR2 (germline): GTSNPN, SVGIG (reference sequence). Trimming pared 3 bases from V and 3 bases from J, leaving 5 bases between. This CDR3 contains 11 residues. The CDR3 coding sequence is TGTGCCTGGAGGCAACACTATGGCTACACCTTC. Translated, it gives CAWRQHYGYTF.

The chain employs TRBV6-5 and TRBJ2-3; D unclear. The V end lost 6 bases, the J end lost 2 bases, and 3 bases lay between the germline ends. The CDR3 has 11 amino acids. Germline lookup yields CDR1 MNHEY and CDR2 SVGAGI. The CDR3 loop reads CASSHTDTQYF. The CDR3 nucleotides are TGTGCCAGCAGCCACACAGATACGCAGTATTTT.

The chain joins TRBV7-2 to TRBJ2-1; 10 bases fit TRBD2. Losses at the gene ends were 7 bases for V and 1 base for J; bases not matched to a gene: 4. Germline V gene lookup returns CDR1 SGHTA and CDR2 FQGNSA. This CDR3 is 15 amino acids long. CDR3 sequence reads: CASTPTSGSYNEQFF. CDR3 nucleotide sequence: TGTGCCAGCACCCCGACTAGCGGGTCCTACAATGAGCAGTTCTTC.

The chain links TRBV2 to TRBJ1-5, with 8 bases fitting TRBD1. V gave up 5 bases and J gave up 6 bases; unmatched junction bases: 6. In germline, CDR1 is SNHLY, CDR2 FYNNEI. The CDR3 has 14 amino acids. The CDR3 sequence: CASSLRTGRQPQHF. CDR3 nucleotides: TGTGCCAGCAGTCTTAGGACAGGGCGTCAGCCCCAGCATTTT.